This passage covers 29 T cell receptor beta chains from one sample sequenced in a study of cytomegalovirus exposure and HLA in healthy donors. PCR used 60 Vbeta primers and 13 Jbeta primers. Sequenced by immunoSEQ multiplex PCR; TCRdb stores in-frame clones only, minus some. The repertoire holds 75,000 to 85,000 clones, with around 82% as singletons. Sequences were obtained from PBMCs. The receptors stem from a male donor in good health and CMV-seronegative.

This clone occurred a few times. The CDR3 region is CASSLQSGNSPLHF. As DNA, the CDR3 is TGCGCCAGCAGCCTTCAGAGCGGGAATTCACCCCTCCACTTT. The rearrangement links TRBV5-1 to TRBJ1-6, with unresolved D. The CDR3 spans 14 residues. V gave up 4 bases and J gave up 7 bases, with 12 bases separating them. CDR1 and CDR2 (germline): SGHRS, YFSETQ.

The genes are TRBV10-3 and TRBJ1-2, with D tentatively TRBD1 (6 bases). The CDR3 covers 15 residues. In germline, CDR1 is ENHRY, CDR2 SYGVKD. The V gene lost 6 bases and the J gene lost 2 bases, with 16 bases spanning the gap. The CDR3: CAISNNKQGNYGYTF. The CDR3 DNA is TGTGCCATCAGCAATAACAAACAGGGCAACTATGGCTACACCTTC.

The count of this clone is one. The V call is TRBV5-1, the J call TRBJ2-5, with 13 positions matching TRBD2. The ends lost 4 bases at V and 5 bases at J; junction bases unmatched: 5. Germline assignment: CDR1 SGHRS and CDR2 YFSETQ. CDR3 size: 15 residues. Here the CDR3 reads CASSRMTSGGETQYF. The CDR3 DNA reads as TGCGCCAGCAGCCGCATGACTAGCGGGGGGGAGACCCAGTACTTC. Together with reference TRBV5-1 and TRBJ2-5, the CDR3 gives the full variable domain: KAGVTQTPRYLIKTRGQQVTLSCSPISGHRSVSWYQQTPGQGLQFLFEYFSETQRNKGNFPGRFSGRQFSNSRSEMNVSTLELGDSALYLCASSRMTSGGETQYFGPGTRLLVL.

V usage is TRBV11-2 and J usage is TRBJ2-1; TRBD2 agrees at 8 bases. Germline-derived CDR1 and CDR2 are SGHAT and FQNNGV. The CDR3 is 15 amino acids. Unmatched junction bases numbered 6, after V lost 3 bases and J lost 5 bases. This chain's CDR3 is CASSLGGLGNNEQFF. The CDR3 nucleotides are TGTGCCAGCAGCTTGGGGGGACTAGGGAACAATGAGCAGTTCTTC. Supplemented by reference TRBV11-2 and TRBJ2-1, the full variable domain reads EAGVAQSPRYKIIEKRQSVAFWCNPISGHATLYWYQQILGQGPKLLIQFQNNGVVDDSQLPKDRFSAERLKGVDSTLKIQPAKLEDSAVYLCASSLGGLGNNEQFFGPGTRLTVL.

The V gene is TRBV5-4, the J gene TRBJ2-3; TRBD1 agrees at 8 bases. The ends lost 7 bases at V and 2 bases at J; junction bases unmatched: 12. Germline CDR1 SGHNT, CDR2 YYREEE (reference sequence). The CDR3 spans 16 residues. The CDR3 here is CASGERRTGLTDTQYF. Here the CDR3 DNA reads TGTGCCAGCGGCGAAAGGAGGACAGGGCTCACAGATACGCAGTATTTT.

The V gene is TRBV18, the J gene TRBJ2-3; the match to TRBD2 covers 10 bases. The ends lost 4 bases at V and 4 bases at J; junction bases unmatched: 8. CDR1 is KGHSH and CDR2 is LQKENI in the germline V gene. The CDR3 runs to 16 residues. CDR3 protein: CASSQLAGSQADTQYF. CDR3 in DNA: TGTGCCAGCTCACAACTAGCGGGAAGCCAGGCAGATACGCAGTATTTT.

The J gene is TRBJ2-1, the V gene TRBV10-3, with 8 nucleotides matching TRBD2. CDR3 length equals 14 residues. The V gene end was trimmed by 11 bases and the J gene end by 6 bases; junction bases not matched to a gene: 12. Per germline, CDR1 ENHRY and CDR2 SYGVKD. CDR3 sequence: CASGPGGPGNEQFF. The CDR3 DNA reads as TGTGCCTCGGGTCCGGGAGGGCCGGGCAATGAGCAGTTCTTC.

V usage is TRBV15 and J usage is TRBJ1-1; the D is unclear. The CDR3 consists of 13 residues. The V gene lost 5 bases and the J gene lost 3 bases, with 10 bases spanning the gap. Germline assignment: CDR1 LNHNV and CDR2 YYDKDF (reference sequence). CDR3: CATSLGEYTEAFF. CDR3 DNA sequence: TGTGCCACCAGCCTGGGAGAGTACACTGAAGCTTTCTTT.

This chain connects TRBV6-5 to TRBJ2-7, with 8 positions matching TRBD2. The CDR3 covers 16 residues. Germline V CDR1 and CDR2: MNHEY, SVGAGI. Losses at the gene ends were 0 bases for V and 0 bases for J; bases not matched to a gene: 4. In DNA, the CDR3 is TGTGCCAGCAGTTACTCGCAAGCGGGGGACTCCTACGAGCAGTACTTC. It translates to CASSYSQAGDSYEQYF.

The chain combines TRBV2 with TRBJ2-3, with 7 bases matching TRBD2. The CDR3 totals 19 residues. CDR1 is SNHLY, CDR2 FYNNEI, per germline. V was pared by 5 bases and J by 1 base, with 18 bases of the junction left unmatched. CDR3 sequence reads: CASSRPRGGRYVGTDTQYF. CDR3 sequence (DNA): TGTGCCAGCAGTCGTCCCCGGGGCGGGAGATATGTAGGCACAGATACGCAGTATTTT.

The rearrangement links TRBV5-4 to TRBJ1-2; D unclear. The CDR3 contains 14 residues. CDR1 is SGHNT, CDR2 YYREEE, per germline (reference sequence). Trimming pared 0 bases from V and 7 bases from J, leaving 13 bases between. The CDR3 loop reads CASSLARGSGGYTF. CDR3 in DNA: TGTGCCAGCAGCTTGGCGAGAGGGTCTGGTGGCTACACCTTC.

Worth noting for this clone: Other DNA variants within this sample encode the same CDR3. The chain combines TRBV27 with TRBJ1-1, with 8 nucleotides matching TRBD1. The CDR3 extends over 17 amino acids. CDR1 is MNHEY and CDR2 is SMNVEV in the germline V gene (reference sequence). V trimming: 5 bases; J trimming: 5 bases; junction bases outside the gene matches: 16. CDR3 DNA: TGTGCCAGCAGTCGCCTAGGACAGGGTGGGGTAGGGACTGAAGCTTTCTTT. Translation gives CASSRLGQGGVGTEAFF.

A single count supports this clone. V is TRBV2 and J is TRBJ2-7; TRBD1 matches 8 bases. Losses at the gene ends were 8 bases for V and 0 bases for J; bases not matched to a gene: 6. Per germline, CDR1 SNHLY and CDR2 FYNNEI. The CDR3 spans 14 residues. This CDR3 is CASSRQGSSYEQYF. The CDR3 nucleotides read TGTGCCAGCTCGAGACAGGGGAGCTCCTACGAGCAGTACTTC.

V usage is TRBV14 and J usage is TRBJ1-1; weak D call: TRBD1 (5 bases). The germline V and J ends were trimmed by 4 bases and 1 base, with 7 bases remaining between them. There are 13 residues in the CDR3. Germline assignment: CDR1 SGHDN and CDR2 FVKESK. The CDR3 is CASSPTENTEAFF. The CDR3 DNA follows: TGTGCCAGCAGCCCGACAGAGAACACTGAAGCTTTCTTT.

This clone was picked up a small number of times. This sequence joins TRBV4-1 and TRBJ2-5; D not resolved. Germline V lookup: CDR1 MGHRA, CDR2 YSYEKL. CDR3 length equals 13 residues. V dropped 1 base and J dropped 5 bases, with 8 bases sitting between them. CDR3 DNA: TGCGCCAGCAGCCAAGGAGTTCGGGAGACCCAGTACTTC. Protein sequence: CASSQGVRETQYF.

J is TRBJ2-2 and V is TRBV18, with TRBD1 matching 9 bases. CDR3 length equals 15 residues. V was clipped by 3 bases and J by 9 bases; unmatched bases: 8. Germline-derived CDR1 and CDR2 are KGHSH and LQKENI. DNA of the CDR3: TGTGCCAGCTCACCGACCGGGACAGGGAGGTGGGAGCTGTTTTTT. It codes for CASSPTGTGRWELFF.

V and J are TRBV2 and TRBJ1-1; TRBD1 matches 10 bases. Germline V lookup: CDR1 SNHLY, CDR2 FYNNEI. V was clipped by 8 bases and J by 6 bases; unmatched bases: 9. The CDR3 is made up of 14 amino acids. CDR3 coding DNA: TGTGCCAGCGCATCCTTGGACAGGGGGGCTGAAGCTTTCTTT. Translating gives CASASLDRGAEAFF. Drawing the rest from reference TRBV2 and TRBJ1-1, the complete variable domain is EPEVTQTPSHQVTQMGQEVILRCVPISNHLYFYWYRQILGQKVEFLVSFYNNEISEKSEIFDDQFSVERPDGSNFTLKIRSTKLEDSAMYFCASASLDRGAEAFFGQGTRLTVV.

The chain is built from TRBV9 and TRBJ1-2, with 11 bases lining up with TRBD1. The length of the CDR3 is 15 residues. V dropped 3 bases and J dropped 3; count of bases not matched to a gene: 4. Germline CDR1 is SGDLS and CDR2 is YYNGEE. CDR3 protein: CASSGGDRGYYGYTF. Written as DNA, the CDR3 is TGTGCCAGCAGCGGAGGGGACAGGGGGTACTATGGCTACACCTTC.

The rearrangement links TRBV30 to TRBJ2-1; 8 nucleotides match TRBD2. V gave up 1 base and J gave up 3 bases; unmatched junction bases: 8. Germline assignment: CDR1 GTSNPN and CDR2 SVGIG (reference sequence). The CDR3 is 16 residues long. The CDR3 is CAWSDERERFYNEQFF. CDR3 coding DNA: TGTGCCTGGAGTGATGAGCGGGAGAGGTTCTACAATGAGCAGTTCTTC.

The chain employs TRBV7-8 and TRBJ2-1; no clear D gene. CDR3 length equals 14 residues. V shed 4 bases and J shed 3 bases, with 10 bases lying between them. Germline V gives CDR1 SGHVS, CDR2 FQNEAQ. The CDR3 here is CASSYTTNYNEQFF. In DNA form, the CDR3 reads TGTGCCAGCAGCTACACTACCAACTACAATGAGCAGTTCTTC.

This chain links TRBV5-1 with TRBJ2-7, with 10 bases fitting TRBD1. The germline V gene has CDR1 SGHRS and CDR2 YFSETQ. Trimming took 3 bases from V and 3 from J; bases not matched to a gene: 0. CDR3 length: 13 amino acids. The CDR3 nucleotides read TGCGCCAGCAGCTGGACAGGGGGCTACGAGCAGTACTTC. Residues: CASSWTGGYEQYF.

This rearrangement joins TRBV6-6 to TRBJ1-2; 7 positions agree with TRBD1. CDR1 MNHNY and CDR2 SVGAGI come from the germline V gene (reference sequence). Trimming removed 5 bases from V and 2 bases from J; junction bases left unmatched: 11. This CDR3 is built from 16 residues. The CDR3 loop is CASSRAPGQQNYGYTF. For the CDR3, the DNA is TGTGCCAGCAGTCGGGCACCGGGACAGCAAAACTATGGCTACACCTTC.

The rearrangement joins TRBV9 to TRBJ2-7; the D gene is possibly TRBD2 (5 bases). Trimming stripped 2 bases from V and 0 bases from J, with 9 bases between. The CDR3 spans 14 residues. Germline CDR1 reads SGDLS; CDR2 reads YYNGEE. The CDR3: CASSVASSSYEQYF. The CDR3 nucleotides are TGTGCCAGCAGCGTGGCTAGCAGCTCCTACGAGCAGTACTTC.

CDR3: CASFDDGGAFF. The CDR3 DNA sequence: TGTGCCTCCTTCGACGATGGCGGAGCTTTCTTT. The chain carries TRBV30 and TRBJ1-1, with D unclear. Trimming took 7 bases from V and 10 from J, leaving 16 bases between them. This CDR3 region has 11 residues. From germline, CDR1 is GTSNPN and CDR2 SVGIG (reference sequence).

This clone has a handful of counts. V and J are TRBV28 and TRBJ1-5; TRBD1 is a possible D gene (6 bases). The germline V gene has CDR1 MDHEN and CDR2 SYDVKM. The CDR3 sequence is 16 residues long. Deletions cut 5 bases from V and 8 bases from J, with 22 bases between. CDR3 in amino acids: CASSHWTPGQGKPQHF. The DNA for the CDR3 is TGTGCCAGCAGTCACTGGACTCCGGGACAAGGGAAGCCCCAGCATTTT.

This sequence joins TRBV5-1 and TRBJ2-6; D not resolved. V was cut by 3 bases and J by 2 bases, with 9 bases left in between. Germline V CDR1 and CDR2: SGHRS, YFSETQ. This CDR3 is built from 15 residues. The DNA of the CDR3 is TGCGCCAGCAGCTCCAACACAGCTGGGGCCAACGTCCTGACTTTC. Translating it yields CASSSNTAGANVLTF.

The V gene is TRBV2, the J gene TRBJ2-7; D may be TRBD2 (6 bases). The germline V gene has CDR1 SNHLY and CDR2 FYNNEI. Trimming removed 9 bases from V and 3 bases from J, with 12 bases in between. CDR3 length: 12 residues. In nucleotides, the CDR3 is TGTGCCAGAGGGACTCCCGGCTACGAGCAGTACTTC. This codes for CARGTPGYEQYF.

This clone was observed a single time. This chain joins TRBV4-1 and TRBJ2-1, with a possible D match to TRBD2 (6 bases). This CDR3 is built from 16 residues. The V end lost 0 bases, the J end lost 0 bases, and 9 bases lay between the germline ends. CDR1 is MGHRA and CDR2 is YSYEKL in the germline V gene. The CDR3 region has the DNA TGCGCCAGCAGCCAAGAGGCGGGAAGCTCCTACAATGAGCAGTTCTTC. Encoded protein: CASSQEAGSSYNEQFF.

The chain carries TRBV7-9 and TRBJ2-5; 10 bases fit TRBD2. Per germline, CDR1 SEHNR and CDR2 FQNEAQ (reference sequence). Losses at the gene ends were 4 bases for V and 4 bases for J; bases not matched to a gene: 6. This CDR3 spans 15 amino acids. The CDR3 loop reads CASSWGTSAGETQYF. The CDR3 region has the DNA TGTGCCAGCAGCTGGGGGACTAGCGCAGGAGAGACCCAGTACTTC.